These 29 T cell receptor beta chains were all obtained from the same sample, sequenced in a study of T-cell reconstitution after alpha-beta-depleted transplantation in children. Unique molecular identifiers were used in preparing the TCRbeta library. TCRdb redid the calling of the PCR reads with MiXCR, one entry per CDR3 protein. The sample lists roughly 240,000 distinct CDR3 sequences; roughly 8.2% were seen once. Here the sequenced sample was PBMCs, mostly from graft donor cells, taken 180 days after TCRalphabeta/CD19-depleted stem cell transplant. The receptors originated from a male patient under 18 who had a stem cell transplant for acute lymphoblastic leukemia, so the T cells may come from the graft donor.

This clonotype has a count of ten or more. The J gene is TRBJ1-1, the V gene TRBV4-3; the match to TRBD1 covers 9 bases. Germline lookup yields CDR1 LGHNA and CDR2 YSLEER. After removal of 3 bases from V and 6 bases from J, the junction contained 8 bases not matched to a gene. This CDR3 region has 15 residues. The DNA of the CDR3 is TGCGCCAGCAGCCAGGCCGGGACAGGGAGGGCTGAAGCTTTCTTT. As protein: CASSQAGTGRAEAFF.

This clonotype was seen at least ten times. This sequence joins TRBV20-1 and TRBJ1-6; D call uncertain. V shed 5 bases and J shed 5 bases, with 16 bases lying between them. There are 15 residues in the CDR3. Germline CDR1 is DFQATT and CDR2 is SNEGSKA (reference sequence). The CDR3 loop reads CSAPRGQADNSPLHF. CDR3 bases: TGCAGTGCTCCCCGGGGTCAGGCGGATAATTCACCCCTCCACTTT.

This clonotype has only a few counts. The chain links TRBV6-5 to TRBJ2-1, with 12 bases matching TRBD2. The V gene end was trimmed by 2 bases and the J gene end by 5 bases; junction bases not matched to a gene: 7. The germline CDR1 and CDR2 sequences are MNHEY and SVGAGI. This CDR3 spans 17 amino acids. The CDR3 DNA reads as TGTGCCAGCAGTTACCGTCGCCTAGCGGGGGGGGACAATGAGCAGTTCTTC. This gives the protein CASSYRRLAGGDNEQFF.

This clonotype was seen once. The chain recombines TRBV7-6 with TRBJ1-5; no clear D. CDR3 length equals 15 residues. Germline V gene sequence: CDR1 SGHVS, CDR2 FNYEAQ. Trimming took 1 base from V and 2 from J, leaving 9 bases between them. The CDR3 DNA is TGTGCCAGCAGCTTAGGGGGAAATGGCAATCAGCCCCAGCATTTT. Its translation: CASSLGGNGNQPQHF. The full variable domain, rest sourced from reference TRBV7-6 and TRBJ1-5, is GAGVSQSPRYKVTKRGQDVALRCDPISGHVSLYWYRQALGQGPEFLTYFNYEAQQDKSGLPNDRFSAERPEGSISTLTIQRTEQRDSAMYRCASSLGGNGNQPQHFGDGTRLSIL.

This clonotype is a singleton in its sample. V is TRBV5-6 and J is TRBJ2-7, with D maybe TRBD2 (6 bases). This CDR3 spans 13 amino acids. Trimming left V 9 bases short and J 6 bases short, with 19 bases between. Germline CDR1 and CDR2: SGHDT and YYEEEE. The CDR3 reads CAMLPGVLCEQYF. In nucleotides, the CDR3 is TGTGCCATGCTCCCGGGGGTTCTCTGCGAGCAGTACTTC.

This clonotype appeared many times. The J gene is TRBJ2-4, the V gene TRBV20-1; the match to TRBD1 covers 9 bases. The trim removed 5 bases at V and 3 bases at J, leaving 14 bases unmatched. This CDR3 is built from 17 residues. Germline values: CDR1 DFQATT, CDR2 SNEGSKA (reference sequence). In DNA form, the CDR3 reads TGCAGTGCTGTCCGGGACAGGGCCCTCCGGGACAAAAACATTCAGTACTTC. Amino acids: CSAVRDRALRDKNIQYF.

The DNA for the CDR3 is TGTGCCAGTGGAGGGCGTCATACGAACACAGATACGCAGTATTTT. It specifies CASGGRHTNTDTQYF. V usage is TRBV19 and J usage is TRBJ2-3, with D perhaps TRBD2 (6 bases). Trimming left V 8 bases short and J 2 bases short, with 17 bases between. The CDR3 has 15 amino acids. Germline V CDR1 and CDR2: LNHDA, SQIVND (reference sequence).

The rearrangement joins TRBV5-1 to TRBJ2-1, with 9 bases fitting TRBD2. Looked up from germline, CDR1 is SGHRS and CDR2 is YFSETQ. This CDR3 spans 16 amino acids. The V gene end was trimmed by 7 bases and the J gene end by 7 bases; junction bases not matched to a gene: 15. CDR3 sequence reads: CASPFPRAGGQNEQFF. CDR3 nucleotide sequence: TGCGCCAGCCCCTTTCCCCGAGCGGGAGGACAGAATGAGCAGTTCTTC. The entire variable domain, with the rest obtained from reference TRBV5-1 and TRBJ2-1, is as follows: KAGVTQTPRYLIKTRGQQVTLSCSPISGHRSVSWYQQTPGQGLQFLFEYFSETQRNKGNFPGRFSGRQFSNSRSEMNVSTLELGDSALYLCASPFPRAGGQNEQFFGPGTRLTVL.

This clonotype showed up many times. The V and J genes are TRBV12-5 and TRBJ2-4, with TRBD1 matching 9 bases. Germline lookup yields CDR1 LGHNT and CDR2 FRNRAP. The CDR3 spans 19 residues. Losses at the gene ends were 0 bases for V and 3 bases for J; bases not matched to a gene: 12. The CDR3 loop reads CASGLVTPDRGGYKNIQYF. DNA of the CDR3: TGTGCTAGTGGTTTGGTAACCCCAGACAGGGGGGGATACAAAAACATTCAGTACTTC.

This clonotype was detected many times. The rearrangement uses TRBV20-1 and TRBJ2-5, with a weak D call TRBD1 (6 bases). V lost 2 bases, J lost 1 base, and 11 bases lay in between. CDR1 DFQATT and CDR2 SNEGSKA come from the germline V gene (reference sequence). The CDR3 length is 14 residues. CDR3 nucleotides: TGCAGTGCTAGACCCACAGGGACCCAAGAGACCCAGTACTTC. Translating gives CSARPTGTQETQYF.

This clonotype was seen at least ten times. This sequence joins TRBV2 and TRBJ2-5, with D perhaps assigned TRBD1 or TRBD2 (6 bases each). Trimming removed 4 bases at V and 4 bases at J, with 10 bases between. CDR3 length: 13 amino acids. The germline V gene has CDR1 SNHLY and CDR2 FYNNEI. CDR3 in amino acids: CASSGGGGETQYF. The DNA for the CDR3 is TGTGCCAGCAGTGGAGGGGGAGGAGAGACCCAGTACTTC.

This clonotype came up a few times. V is TRBV7-9 and J is TRBJ1-4; TRBD1 is a possible D gene (5 bases). This CDR3 comprises 17 residues. CDR1 is SEHNR and CDR2 is FQNEAQ in the germline V gene (reference sequence). Trimming cost V 1 base and J 0 bases, with 12 bases left between them. CDR3 sequence: CASSLGTSAPTNEKLFF. CDR3 bases: TGTGCCAGCAGCTTAGGGACATCTGCCCCAACTAATGAAAAACTGTTTTTT.

This clonotype was counted many times. The CDR3 nucleotides read TGTGCCAGCAGCGTTCTTGATCTTCGGACAGGGGGCACCACAGATACGCAGTATTTT. Translated: CASSVLDLRTGGTTDTQYF. This rearrangement joins TRBV9 to TRBJ2-3; 11 nucleotides line up with TRBD1. Per germline, CDR1 SGDLS and CDR2 YYNGEE. Trimming at V came to 2 bases and at J to 2 bases, leaving 13 bases not matched to a gene. The CDR3 is made up of 19 amino acids.

This clonotype was counted ten times or more. CDR3 coding DNA: TGTGCCAGCAGTTACCAACGGTCGGGGCTAGCGGGGGTTATTAAGGGGGAGCTGTTTTTT. It encodes CASSYQRSGLAGVIKGELFF. The genes are TRBV6-5 and TRBJ2-2, with 10 positions matching TRBD2. The V segment lost 2 bases and the J segment 8 bases; nucleotides outside the gene matches: 20. CDR1 and CDR2 from the germline V gene are MNHEY and SVGAGI. CDR3 size: 20 residues.

Comments on this clonotype: Just one base apart from a much larger clone, this may be a read error. J is TRBJ2-5 and V is TRBV20-1, with D unclear. This CDR3 has 13 residues. The germline gives CDR1 DFQATT, CDR2 SNEGSKA (reference sequence). CDR3 sequence: CSARGQSQGTQYF. The DNA for the CDR3 is TGCAGTGCTAGAGGGCAGAGCCAAGGGACCCAGTACTTC.

This clonotype has a count of ten or more. V and J are TRBV6-2 or TRBV6-3 and TRBJ2-6; TRBD1 might be the D (6 bases). Deletions cut 5 bases from V and 1 base from J, with 12 bases between. The CDR3 runs 16 residues. Germline CDR1 reads MNHEY; CDR2 reads SVGEGT. For the CDR3, the DNA is TGTGCCAGCAGTCCGACAGGACGGTCTGGGGCCAACGTCCTGACTTTC. Residues: CASSPTGRSGANVLTF.

This clonotype was observed a handful of times. V and J are TRBV28 and TRBJ1-4; 11 bases match TRBD1. The junction had 7 bases not matched to a gene; V was cut back by 8 bases and J by 11 bases. Germline V gene data show CDR1 as MDHEN and CDR2 as SYDVKM. The CDR3 is 13 residues long. DNA of the CDR3: TGTGCCAGCGGAACCGGGACAGGGGGTAAACTGTTTTTT. This gives the protein CASGTGTGGKLFF.

This clonotype has a count of ten or more. The V call is TRBV20-1, the J call TRBJ2-5, with TRBD2 matching over 10 bases. The CDR3 has 16 residues. Losses at the gene ends were 2 bases for V and 5 bases for J; bases not matched to a gene: 11. Germline lookup yields CDR1 DFQATT and CDR2 SNEGSKA (reference sequence). The CDR3 DNA is TGCAGTGCTAGACCCCGGGCTAGCGGGAGCGGGGAGACCCAGTACTTC. Protein product: CSARPRASGSGETQYF.

This sequence joins TRBV12-3 or TRBV12-4 and TRBJ2-7, with D unclear. The CDR3 spans 12 residues. Trimming left V 5 bases short and J 2 bases short, with 7 bases between. This CDR3 reads CASSLMTYEQYF. The CDR3 bases are TGTGCCAGCAGTCTGATGACCTACGAGCAGTACTTC.

This clonotype was picked up many times. CDR3 in DNA: TGCGCCAGCAGCCAAGAACCCCCCGGTGTCTTAGGACAGGGGAGGCAAGAGACCCAGTACTTC. It codes for CASSQEPPGVLGQGRQETQYF. This rearrangement joins TRBV4-1 to TRBJ2-5; 9 bases line up with TRBD1. With V trimmed by 0 bases and J by 2 bases, 19 bases remained unmatched. Germline loops: CDR1 MGHRA, CDR2 YSYEKL. The CDR3 length is 21 residues.

This clonotype was counted ten times or more. The junction departs from the called germline gene at one end, perhaps through a read error. The chain employs TRBV18 and TRBJ2-5; perhaps TRBD2 as D (6 bases). Germline assignment: CDR1 KGHSH and CDR2 LQKENI. CDR3 length: 14 amino acids. This chain's CDR3 is CASSPGRTQETQYF. CDR3 DNA: TGCGCCAGCAGCCCAGGGAGGACCCAAGAGACCCAGTACTTC.

This clonotype has only a few counts. DNA for the CDR3: TGTGCCAGCAGCTCTTCAGAGAATAGCAATCAGCCCCAGCATTTT. Its protein product is CASSSSENSNQPQHF. The chain links TRBV12-3 or TRBV12-4 to TRBJ1-5; no firm D call. This CDR3 comprises 15 residues. V lost 6 bases, J lost 0 bases, and 12 bases lay in between.

This clonotype has at least ten counts. The gene calls are TRBV27 and TRBJ2-3; the match to TRBD2 covers 11 bases. The trim removed 6 bases at V and 2 bases at J, leaving 7 bases unmatched. The V gene's germline CDR1 is MNHEY and CDR2 SMNVEV (reference sequence). The CDR3 runs to 16 residues. The CDR3 DNA sequence: TGTGCCAGCAGACGAATGGGACTAGCGGACACAGATACGCAGTATTTT. As protein: CASRRMGLADTDTQYF.

The table lists this clonotype with many counts. V and J are TRBV5-1 and TRBJ2-1; TRBD2 might be the D (6 bases). Trimming pared 0 bases from V and 5 bases from J, leaving 15 bases between. The CDR3 is made up of 16 amino acids. Per the germline V gene, CDR1 is SGHRS and CDR2 is YFSETQ. The CDR3 DNA reads TGCGCCAGCAGCTTGGAGGTGGGGGGACTTAACAATGAGCAGTTCTTC. This encodes CASSLEVGGLNNEQFF.

In its sample, this clonotype was seen many times. The chain is built from TRBV20-1 and TRBJ2-7; D is perhaps TRBD2 (5 bases). Germline V gives CDR1 DFQATT, CDR2 SNEGSKA (reference sequence). Trimming removed 8 bases from V and 7 bases from J, with 24 bases in between. The CDR3 has 14 residues. CDR3 amino acids: CSPLGRRGSWEQYF. The CDR3 DNA follows: TGCAGTCCGCTCGGTCGTCGGGGAAGTTGGGAGCAGTACTTC.

This clonotype was observed many times. This rearrangement joins TRBV4-1 to TRBJ1-1; D uncertain. V dropped 0 bases and J dropped 0 bases, with 11 bases sitting between them. From germline, CDR1 is MGHRA and CDR2 YSYEKL. This CDR3 is 16 amino acids long. CDR3 region: CASSQDRPDMNTEAFF. The CDR3 DNA follows: TGCGCCAGCAGCCAAGATAGGCCAGACATGAACACTGAAGCTTTCTTT.

This clonotype showed up just a few times. V gene TRBV2 combines with J gene TRBJ2-1; possible D gene TRBD2, 7 bases. V lost 6 bases, J lost 7 bases, and 19 bases lay in between. This CDR3 is 15 amino acids long. Germline CDR1 and CDR2: SNHLY and FYNNEI. CDR3 sequence reads: CASRGVGGRGNEQFF. The CDR3 bases are TGTGCCAGCAGGGGGGTGGGGGGGCGAGGGAATGAGCAGTTCTTC.

At least ten counts were recorded for this clonotype. The chain carries TRBV12-3 or TRBV12-4 and TRBJ1-2; no clear D gene. The CDR3 is 13 residues long. The V and J ends lost 2 bases and 5 bases respectively, with 9 bases between them. Written as DNA, the CDR3 is TGTGCCAGCAGTTTACAGTGGATTTATGGCTACACCTTC. It codes for CASSLQWIYGYTF.

This clonotype was detected a few times. The chain combines TRBV29-1 with TRBJ2-7; D is perhaps TRBD1 (5 bases). This CDR3 is 15 amino acids long. Germline-derived CDR1 and CDR2 are SQVTM and ANQGSEA. V lost 2 bases and J 3 bases, leaving 17 bases between the germline ends. CDR3 loop: CSVELPRAGLYEQYF. The CDR3 DNA reads as TGCAGCGTTGAATTACCCCGGGCAGGGCTCTACGAGCAGTACTTC.